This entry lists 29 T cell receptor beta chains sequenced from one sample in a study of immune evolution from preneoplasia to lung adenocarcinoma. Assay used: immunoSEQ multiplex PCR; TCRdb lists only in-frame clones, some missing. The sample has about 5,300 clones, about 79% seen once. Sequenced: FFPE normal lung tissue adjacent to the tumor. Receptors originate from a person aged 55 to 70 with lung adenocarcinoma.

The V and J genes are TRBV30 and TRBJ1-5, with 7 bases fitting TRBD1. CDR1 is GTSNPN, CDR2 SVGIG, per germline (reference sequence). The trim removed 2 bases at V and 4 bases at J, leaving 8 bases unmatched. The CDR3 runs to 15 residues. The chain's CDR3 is CAWSSLTGINQPQHF. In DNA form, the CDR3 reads TGTGCCTGGAGTTCGTTGACAGGGATTAATCAGCCCCAGCATTTT.

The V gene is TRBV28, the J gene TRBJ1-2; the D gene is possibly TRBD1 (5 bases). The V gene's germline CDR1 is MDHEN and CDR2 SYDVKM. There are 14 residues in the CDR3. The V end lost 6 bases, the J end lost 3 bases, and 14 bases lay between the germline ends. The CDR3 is CASSQNWGYYGYTF. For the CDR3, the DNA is TGTGCCAGCAGCCAAAACTGGGGGTACTATGGCTACACCTTC.

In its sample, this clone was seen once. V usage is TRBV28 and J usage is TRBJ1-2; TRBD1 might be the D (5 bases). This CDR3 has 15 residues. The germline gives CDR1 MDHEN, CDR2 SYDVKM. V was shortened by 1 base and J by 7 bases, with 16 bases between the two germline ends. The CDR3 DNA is TGTGCCAGCAGTTTATCATCTTGGGGGTCCTCTGGCTACACCTTC. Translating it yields CASSLSSWGSSGYTF.

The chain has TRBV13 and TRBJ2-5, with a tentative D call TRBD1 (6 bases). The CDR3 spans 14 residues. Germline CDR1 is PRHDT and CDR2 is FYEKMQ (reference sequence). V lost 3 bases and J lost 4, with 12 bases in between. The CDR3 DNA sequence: TGTGCCAGCAGCTTGGCCCAGGGGCGAGAGACCCAGTACTTC. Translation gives CASSLAQGRETQYF.

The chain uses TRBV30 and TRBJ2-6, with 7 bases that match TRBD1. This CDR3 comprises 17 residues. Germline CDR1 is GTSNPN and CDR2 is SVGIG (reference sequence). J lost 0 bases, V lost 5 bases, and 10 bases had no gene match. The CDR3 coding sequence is TGTGCCTGGGATCCCGGGGACAGAGGCTCTGGGGCCAACGTCCTGACTTTC. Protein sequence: CAWDPGDRGSGANVLTF.

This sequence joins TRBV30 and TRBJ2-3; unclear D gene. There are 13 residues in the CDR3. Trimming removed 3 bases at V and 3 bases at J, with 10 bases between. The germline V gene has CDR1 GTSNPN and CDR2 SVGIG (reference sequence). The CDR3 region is CAWRQQATDTQYF. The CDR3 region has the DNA TGTGCCTGGAGGCAGCAAGCGACAGATACGCAGTATTTT.

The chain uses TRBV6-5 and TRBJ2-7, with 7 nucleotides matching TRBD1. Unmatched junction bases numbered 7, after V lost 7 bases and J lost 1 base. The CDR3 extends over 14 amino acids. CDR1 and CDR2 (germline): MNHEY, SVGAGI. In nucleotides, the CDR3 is TGTGCCAGCACCAACCAACAGGGGTCCTACGAGCAGTACTTC. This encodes CASTNQQGSYEQYF.

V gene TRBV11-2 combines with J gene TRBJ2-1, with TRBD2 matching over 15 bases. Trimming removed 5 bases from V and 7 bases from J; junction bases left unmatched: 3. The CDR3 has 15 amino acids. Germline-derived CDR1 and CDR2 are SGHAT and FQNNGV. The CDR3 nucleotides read TGTGCCAGCAGCGGAGGGACTAGCGGGGGGAATGAGCAGTTCTTC. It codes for CASSGGTSGGNEQFF. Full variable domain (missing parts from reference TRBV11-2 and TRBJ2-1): EAGVAQSPRYKIIEKRQSVAFWCNPISGHATLYWYQQILGQGPKLLIQFQNNGVVDDSQLPKDRFSAERLKGVDSTLKIQPAKLEDSAVYLCASSGGTSGGNEQFFGPGTRLTVL.

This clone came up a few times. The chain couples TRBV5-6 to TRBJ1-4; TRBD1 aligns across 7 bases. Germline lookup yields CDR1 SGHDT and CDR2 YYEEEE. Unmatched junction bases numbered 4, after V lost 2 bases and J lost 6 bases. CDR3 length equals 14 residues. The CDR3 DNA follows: TGTGCCAGCAGCTTTGGCAGGGGGTATGAAAAACTGTTTTTT. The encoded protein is CASSFGRGYEKLFF.

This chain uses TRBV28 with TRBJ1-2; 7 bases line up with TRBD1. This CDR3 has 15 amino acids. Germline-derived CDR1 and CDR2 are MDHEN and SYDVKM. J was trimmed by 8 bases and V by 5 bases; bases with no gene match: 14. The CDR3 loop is CASSPPPPTGDGYTF. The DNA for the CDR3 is TGTGCCAGCAGTCCGCCCCCCCCAACAGGGGACGGCTACACCTTC.

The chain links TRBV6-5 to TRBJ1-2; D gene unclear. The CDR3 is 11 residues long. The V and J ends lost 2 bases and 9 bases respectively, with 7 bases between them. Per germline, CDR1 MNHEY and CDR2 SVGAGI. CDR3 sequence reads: CASSYGESYTF. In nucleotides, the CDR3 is TGTGCCAGCAGTTACGGTGAGAGCTACACCTTC.

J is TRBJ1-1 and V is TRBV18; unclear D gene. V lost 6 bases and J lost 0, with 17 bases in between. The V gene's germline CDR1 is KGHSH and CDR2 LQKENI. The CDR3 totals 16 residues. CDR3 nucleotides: TGTGCCAGCTCCAGAGGAGGCAAGTTAATGAACACTGAAGCTTTCTTT. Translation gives CASSRGGKLMNTEAFF.

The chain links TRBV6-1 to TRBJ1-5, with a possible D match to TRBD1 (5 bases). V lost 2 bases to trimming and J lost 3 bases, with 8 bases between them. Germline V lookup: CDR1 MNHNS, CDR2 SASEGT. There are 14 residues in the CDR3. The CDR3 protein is CASSERGDNQPQHF. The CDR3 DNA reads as TGTGCCAGCAGTGAACGGGGGGACAATCAGCCCCAGCATTTT.

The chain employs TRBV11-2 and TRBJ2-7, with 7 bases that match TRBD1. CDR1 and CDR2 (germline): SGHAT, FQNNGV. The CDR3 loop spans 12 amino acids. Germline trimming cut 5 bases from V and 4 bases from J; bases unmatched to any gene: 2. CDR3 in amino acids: CASSPQGYEQYF. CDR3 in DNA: TGTGCCAGCAGCCCACAGGGGTACGAGCAGTACTTC.

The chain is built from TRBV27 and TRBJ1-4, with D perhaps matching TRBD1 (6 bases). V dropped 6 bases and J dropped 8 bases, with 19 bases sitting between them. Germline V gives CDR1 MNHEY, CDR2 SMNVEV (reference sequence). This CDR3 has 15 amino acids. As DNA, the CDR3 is TGTGCCAGCAGCGACCTGCGGGGGGCGACCGAAAAACTGTTTTTT. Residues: CASSDLRGATEKLFF.

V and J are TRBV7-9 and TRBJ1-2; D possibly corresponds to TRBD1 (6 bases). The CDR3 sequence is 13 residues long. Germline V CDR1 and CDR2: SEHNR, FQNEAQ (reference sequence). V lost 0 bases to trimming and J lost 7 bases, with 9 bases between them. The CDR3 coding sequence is TGTGCCAGCAGCTTAGCCGGGGGGGCTGGCTACACCTTC. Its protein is CASSLAGGAGYTF.

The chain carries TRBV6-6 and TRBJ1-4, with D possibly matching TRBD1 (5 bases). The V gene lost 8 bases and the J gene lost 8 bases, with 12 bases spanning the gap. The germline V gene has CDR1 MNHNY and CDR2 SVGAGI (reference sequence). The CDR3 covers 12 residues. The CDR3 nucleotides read TGTGCCAGCCAGGGAATCGGGGAAAAACTGTTTTTT. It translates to CASQGIGEKLFF.

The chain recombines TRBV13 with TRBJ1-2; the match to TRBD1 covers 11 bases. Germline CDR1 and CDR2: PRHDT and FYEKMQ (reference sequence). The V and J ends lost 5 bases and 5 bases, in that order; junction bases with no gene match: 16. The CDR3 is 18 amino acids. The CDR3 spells CASSRRTGGGYSLYGYTF. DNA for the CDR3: TGTGCCAGCAGCCGCCGGACAGGGGGCGGTTATAGCTTGTATGGCTACACCTTC.

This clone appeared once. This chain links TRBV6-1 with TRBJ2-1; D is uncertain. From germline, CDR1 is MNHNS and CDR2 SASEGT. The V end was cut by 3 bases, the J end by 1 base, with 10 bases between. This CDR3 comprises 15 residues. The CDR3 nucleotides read TGTGCCAGCAGTGATGGGTGGGATTCCTACAATGAGCAGTTCTTC. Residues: CASSDGWDSYNEQFF.

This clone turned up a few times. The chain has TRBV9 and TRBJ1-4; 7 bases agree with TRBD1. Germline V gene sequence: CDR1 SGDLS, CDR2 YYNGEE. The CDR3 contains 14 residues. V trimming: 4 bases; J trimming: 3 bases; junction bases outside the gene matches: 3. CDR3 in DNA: TGTGCCAGCAGCCGCGGACAGGCTAATGAAAAACTGTTTTTT. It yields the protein CASSRGQANEKLFF.

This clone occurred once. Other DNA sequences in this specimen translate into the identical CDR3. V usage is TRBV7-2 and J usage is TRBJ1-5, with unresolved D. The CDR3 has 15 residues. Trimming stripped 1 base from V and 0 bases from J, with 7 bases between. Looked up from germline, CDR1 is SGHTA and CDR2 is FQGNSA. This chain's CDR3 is CASSLGGYSNQPQHF. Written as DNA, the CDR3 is TGTGCCAGCAGCTTAGGGGGATATAGCAATCAGCCCCAGCATTTT.

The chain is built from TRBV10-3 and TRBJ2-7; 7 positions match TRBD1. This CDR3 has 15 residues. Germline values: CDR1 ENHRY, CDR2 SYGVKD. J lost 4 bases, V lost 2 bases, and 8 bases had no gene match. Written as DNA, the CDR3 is TGTGCCATCAGTGAGGTCGGGACAGACAGATACGAGCAGTACTTC. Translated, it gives CAISEVGTDRYEQYF.

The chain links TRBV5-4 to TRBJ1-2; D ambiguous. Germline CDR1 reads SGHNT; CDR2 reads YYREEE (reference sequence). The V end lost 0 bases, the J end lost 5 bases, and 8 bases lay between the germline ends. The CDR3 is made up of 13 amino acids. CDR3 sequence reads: CASSLEQTYGYTF. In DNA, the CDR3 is TGTGCCAGCAGCTTGGAACAGACTTATGGCTACACCTTC. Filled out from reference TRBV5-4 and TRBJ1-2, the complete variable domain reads ETGVTQSPTHLIKTRGQQVTLRCSSQSGHNTVSWYQQALGQGPQFIFQYYREEENGRGNFPPRFSGLQFPNYSSELNVNALELDDSALYLCASSLEQTYGYTFGSGTRLTVV.

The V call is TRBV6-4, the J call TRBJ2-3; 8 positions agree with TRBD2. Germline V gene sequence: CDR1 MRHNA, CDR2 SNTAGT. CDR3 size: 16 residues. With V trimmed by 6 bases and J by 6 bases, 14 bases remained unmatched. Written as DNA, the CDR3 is TGTGCCAGCAGCCAGGGTGAAGGACTAGCAGTGGATACGCAGTATTTT. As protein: CASSQGEGLAVDTQYF.

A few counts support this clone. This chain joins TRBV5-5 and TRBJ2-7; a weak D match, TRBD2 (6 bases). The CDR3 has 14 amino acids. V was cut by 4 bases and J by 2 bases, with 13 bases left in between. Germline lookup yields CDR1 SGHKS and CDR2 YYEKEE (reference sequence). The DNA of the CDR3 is TGTGCCAGCAGCCCGGAGGGAGTAACCTACGAGCAGTACTTC. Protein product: CASSPEGVTYEQYF.

CDR3 amino acids: CASSQDPAGGSDQPQHF. CDR3 bases: TGCGCCAGCAGCCAAGACCCGGCAGGGGGGTCGGATCAGCCCCAGCATTTT. This sequence joins TRBV4-1 and TRBJ1-5, with 7 bases matching TRBD1. Germline lookup yields CDR1 MGHRA and CDR2 YSYEKL. This CDR3 is built from 17 residues. The junction had 10 bases not matched to a gene; V was cut back by 0 bases and J by 5 bases.

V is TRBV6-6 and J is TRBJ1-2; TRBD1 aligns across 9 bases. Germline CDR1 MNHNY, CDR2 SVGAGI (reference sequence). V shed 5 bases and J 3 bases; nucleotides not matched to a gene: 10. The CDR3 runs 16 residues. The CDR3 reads CASSPITGGADYGYTF. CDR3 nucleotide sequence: TGTGCCAGCAGTCCGATAACAGGGGGCGCGGACTATGGCTACACCTTC.

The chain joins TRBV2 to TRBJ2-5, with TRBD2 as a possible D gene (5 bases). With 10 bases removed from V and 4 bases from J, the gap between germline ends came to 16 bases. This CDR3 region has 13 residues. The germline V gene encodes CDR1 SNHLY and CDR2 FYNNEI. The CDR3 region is CAIRQAARETQYF. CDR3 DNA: TGTGCCATCCGGCAAGCGGCTAGAGAGACCCAGTACTTC.

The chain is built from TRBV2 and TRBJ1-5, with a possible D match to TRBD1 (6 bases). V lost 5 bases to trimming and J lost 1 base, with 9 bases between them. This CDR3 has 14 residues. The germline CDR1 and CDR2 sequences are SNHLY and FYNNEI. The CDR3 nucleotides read TGTGCCAGCAGTACCGGACAGAGCAATCAGCCCCAGCATTTT. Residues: CASSTGQSNQPQHF. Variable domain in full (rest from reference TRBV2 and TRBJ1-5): EPEVTQTPSHQVTQMGQEVILRCVPISNHLYFYWYRQILGQKVEFLVSFYNNEISEKSEIFDDQFSVERPDGSNFTLKIRSTKLEDSAMYFCASSTGQSNQPQHFGDGTRLSIL.